Following are 28 T cell receptor beta chains from one sample sequenced in a study of blood T cell repertoires in COVID-19. Sequencing used immunoSEQ multiplex PCR; TCRdb keeps in-frame clones, though not all of them. The sample carries about 300,000 clones, around 84% recorded once. Specimen: PBMCs or T cells enriched from blood (not recorded which). The receptors were gathered from a man aged 30 to 39 who had recovered from COVID-19.

The V gene is TRBV5-1, the J gene TRBJ1-1, with 7 bases matching TRBD1. Germline V gene sequence: CDR1 SGHRS, CDR2 YFSETQ. Unmatched junction bases numbered 2, after V lost 3 bases and J lost 0 bases. CDR3 length: 14 residues. CDR3 DNA sequence: TGCGCCAGCAGCTCGACAGGGATGAACACTGAAGCTTTCTTT. Protein sequence: CASSSTGMNTEAFF.

The V gene is TRBV2, the J gene TRBJ2-5; possible D gene TRBD2, 5 bases. Per germline, CDR1 SNHLY and CDR2 FYNNEI. V lost 5 bases and J lost 5, with 9 bases in between. This CDR3 is built from 12 residues. Here the CDR3 DNA reads TGTGCCAGCAGTTTTCGGAGGGAGACCCAGTACTTC. This codes for CASSFRRETQYF.

Only a few counts were recorded for this clone. This chain uses TRBV18 with TRBJ2-1; D remains ambiguous. The CDR3 totals 13 residues. Trimming stripped 2 bases from V and 3 bases from J, with 5 bases between. From germline, CDR1 is KGHSH and CDR2 LQKENI. CDR3 region: CASSPSVYNEQFF. DNA of the CDR3: TGTGCCAGCTCACCATCGGTCTACAATGAGCAGTTCTTC.

The V gene is TRBV5-1, the J gene TRBJ1-2, with D hard to call. The V gene's germline CDR1 is SGHRS and CDR2 YFSETQ. The CDR3 spans 13 residues. Deletions cut 0 bases from V and 4 bases from J, with 7 bases between. The CDR3 is CASSLDSTYGYTF. CDR3 nucleotides: TGCGCCAGCAGCTTGGACAGTACCTATGGCTACACCTTC.

The V call is TRBV7-2, the J call TRBJ2-3, with TRBD2 matching over 8 bases. The germline gives CDR1 SGHTA, CDR2 FQGNSA. V was clipped by 4 bases and J by 9 bases; unmatched bases: 12. The CDR3 loop spans 15 amino acids. In DNA form, the CDR3 reads TGTGCCAGCAGCTCCGGCGGGACTAGTTTTCTGACGCAGTATTTT. Its protein product is CASSSGGTSFLTQYF.

J is TRBJ2-1 and V is TRBV2; 7 nucleotides match TRBD2. The V segment lost 10 bases and the J segment 1 base; nucleotides outside the gene matches: 13. The germline CDR1 and CDR2 sequences are SNHLY and FYNNEI. The CDR3 is 16 residues long. CDR3 residues: CATPPVTGGSYNEQFF. The DNA of the CDR3 is TGTGCCACCCCCCCCGTGACGGGAGGATCCTACAATGAGCAGTTCTTC.

V usage is TRBV5-5 and J usage is TRBJ1-1; no clear D gene. Trimming took off 1 base at V and 0 bases at J, with 13 bases between the two ends. Germline CDR1 and CDR2: SGHKS and YYEKEE (reference sequence). This CDR3 contains 16 residues. CDR3 bases: TGTGCCAGCAGCTTGCTCCCGGCAGGCATGAACACTGAAGCTTTCTTT. Protein product: CASSLLPAGMNTEAFF.

The chain uses TRBV5-1 and TRBJ1-5; unclear D gene. V lost 0 bases and J 8 bases, leaving 18 bases between the germline ends. The CDR3 loop spans 16 amino acids. Germline assignment: CDR1 SGHRS and CDR2 YFSETQ. CDR3: CASSLVVGQDGEPQHF. The DNA of the CDR3 is TGCGCCAGCAGCTTGGTGGTCGGGCAGGACGGGGAGCCCCAGCATTTT.

The chain carries TRBV6-5 and TRBJ1-1, with 7 bases aligning to TRBD1. J gave up 6 bases and V 5 bases, and 9 bases lay outside the gene matches. CDR3 size: 14 residues. The germline gives CDR1 MNHEY, CDR2 SVGAGI. The CDR3 sequence is CASSRQGGFAEAFF. The DNA of the CDR3 is TGTGCCAGCAGTCGACAGGGAGGCTTCGCTGAAGCTTTCTTT.

This sequence joins TRBV20-1 and TRBJ2-5; TRBD2 might be the D (5 bases). The V and J ends lost 6 bases and 10 bases respectively, with 15 bases between them. This CDR3 comprises 11 residues. The germline V gene has CDR1 DFQATT and CDR2 SNEGSKA (reference sequence). The CDR3 coding sequence is TGCAGTGCGCGACTCCCACGGGACCAGTACTTC. Translating gives CSARLPRDQYF.

The genes are TRBV3-1 (or the pseudogene TRBV3-2) and TRBJ2-4, with 13 bases matching TRBD2. The junction had 11 bases not matched to a gene; V was cut back by 2 bases and J by 7 bases. Germline V gives CDR1 LGHDT, CDR2 YNNKEL (reference sequence). The CDR3 has 18 residues. CDR3 sequence: CASSQFRTSGSPKNIQYF. CDR3 nucleotides: TGTGCCAGCAGCCAATTCAGGACTAGCGGGAGTCCAAAGAACATTCAGTACTTC.

The chain recombines TRBV29-1 with TRBJ2-2; 7 bases align to TRBD2. The CDR3 extends over 15 amino acids. J gave up 7 bases and V 4 bases, and 12 bases lay outside the gene matches. Germline CDR1 is SQVTM and CDR2 is ANQGSEA. The CDR3 DNA sequence: TGCAGCGTTGCCCTCGGAGCGGGAAGGGGCGGGGAGCTGTTTTTT. Amino acids: CSVALGAGRGGELFF.

The V gene is TRBV6-5, the J gene TRBJ1-5; D possibly corresponds to TRBD1 (6 bases). V was cut by 7 bases and J by 9 bases, with 19 bases left in between. The CDR3 covers 14 residues. Germline values: CDR1 MNHEY, CDR2 SVGAGI. The CDR3 here is CASIATGDFRPQHF. DNA for the CDR3: TGTGCCAGCATCGCGACAGGTGACTTCAGGCCCCAGCATTTT.

Here the CDR3 reads CASSLQGPYYGYTF. CDR3 nucleotides: TGTGCCAGCAGCCTACAGGGCCCCTACTATGGCTACACCTTC. The gene calls are TRBV2 and TRBJ1-2; a weak D match, TRBD1 (6 bases). The V gene lost 6 bases and the J gene lost 3 bases, with 14 bases spanning the gap. The germline CDR1 and CDR2 sequences are SNHLY and FYNNEI. The CDR3 runs 14 residues.

CDR3 sequence (DNA): TGCGCCAGCAGTGTACAGGGGACAGAATTCTACGAGCAGTACTTC. Translated, it gives CASSVQGTEFYEQYF. The chain combines TRBV10-2 with TRBJ2-7; 7 nucleotides line up with TRBD1. The CDR3 spans 15 residues. Germline values: CDR1 WSHSY, CDR2 SAAADI. V trimming: 4 bases; J trimming: 3 bases; junction bases outside the gene matches: 9.

The rearrangement links TRBV28 to TRBJ2-1; 7 bases match TRBD2. V lost 5 bases to trimming and J lost 5 bases; unmatched junction nucleotides: 18. CDR1 is MDHEN, CDR2 SYDVKM, per germline. The CDR3 covers 18 residues. The chain's CDR3 is CASSGRTSAYRSNNEQFF. The CDR3 bases are TGTGCCAGCAGTGGACGAACTAGCGCCTACCGTAGCAACAATGAGCAGTTCTTC. The full variable domain, its missing parts supplied by reference TRBV28 and TRBJ2-1, is DVKVTQSSRYLVKRTGEKVFLECVQDMDHENMFWYRQDPGLGLRLIYFSYDVKMKEKGDIPEGYSVSREKKERFSLILESASTNQTSMYLCASSGRTSAYRSNNEQFFGPGTRLTVL.

The genes are TRBV29-1 and TRBJ1-1, with 10 nucleotides matching TRBD1. This CDR3 has 14 residues. V gave up 3 bases and J gave up 6 bases; unmatched junction bases: 7. CDR1 is SQVTM and CDR2 is ANQGSEA in the germline V gene. CDR3 nucleotides: TGCAGCGTTGACGACAGGGGGCCGGTTGCTGAAGCTTTCTTT. It is translated as CSVDDRGPVAEAFF. Complete variable domain (other parts from reference TRBV29-1 and TRBJ1-1): SAVISQKPSRDICQRGTSLTIQCQVDSQVTMMFWYRQQPGQSLTLIATANQGSEATYESGFVIDKFPISRPNLTFSTLTVSNMSPEDSSIYLCSVDDRGPVAEAFFGQGTRLTVV.

V usage is TRBV4-1 and J usage is TRBJ2-1; 9 bases are a match to TRBD2. Germline CDR1 reads MGHRA; CDR2 reads YSYEKL. The CDR3 is 17 amino acids. The V segment lost 4 bases and the J segment 9 bases; nucleotides outside the gene matches: 16. CDR3 sequence: CASSRGSRREGRIEQFF. CDR3 nucleotides: TGCGCCAGCAGCCGAGGAAGTAGGCGGGAGGGTAGGATTGAGCAGTTCTTC.

The rearrangement uses TRBV12-5 and TRBJ2-7, with 9 bases aligning to TRBD2. The CDR3 runs 17 residues. The V gene end was trimmed by 0 bases and the J gene end by 2 bases; junction bases not matched to a gene: 8. The germline CDR1 and CDR2 sequences are LGHNT and FRNRAP. The CDR3 loop reads CASGLVIYGTSPYEQYF. Here the CDR3 DNA reads TGTGCTAGTGGTTTGGTTATTTATGGGACTAGCCCCTACGAGCAGTACTTC.

This clone was seen more than once but under ten times. One end of the junction fails to match germline, which may point to a read error. CDR3 DNA: TGTGCCAGCAGCCAGGGGGCTGGTTGGCATTTCTTC. This sequence encodes CASSQGAGWHFF. The chain couples TRBV3-1 (or the pseudogene TRBV3-2) to TRBJ1-2, with D possibly being TRBD1 (6 bases). In germline, CDR1 is LGHDT, CDR2 YNNKEL (reference sequence). This CDR3 is 12 amino acids long.

This sequence joins TRBV27 and TRBJ1-1; no reliable D call. The V gene's germline CDR1 is MNHEY and CDR2 SMNVEV (reference sequence). V lost 2 bases, J lost 5 bases, and 15 bases lay in between. The CDR3 totals 15 residues. The CDR3 nucleotides are TGTGCCAGCAGTTTAGCTCTCGGGCGAGGGACTGAAGCTTTCTTT. It is translated as CASSLALGRGTEAFF.

The sample holds a few counts of this clone. The chain recombines TRBV7-8 with TRBJ2-7, with TRBD2 matching over 7 bases. Germline V gene lookup returns CDR1 SGHVS and CDR2 FQNEAQ. Germline trimming cut 1 base from V and 6 bases from J; bases unmatched to any gene: 9. The CDR3 consists of 15 residues. The CDR3 loop reads CASSLVAGAVLEQYF. The CDR3 DNA reads TGTGCCAGCAGCTTAGTGGCGGGAGCGGTCCTCGAGCAGTACTTC.

J is TRBJ2-1 and V is TRBV7-6, with TRBD1 matching over 7 bases. The CDR3 totals 15 residues. Trimming cost V 3 bases and J 10 bases; bases outside gene matches: 12. Germline CDR1 and CDR2: SGHVS and FNYEAQ. CDR3 nucleotide sequence: TGTGCCAGCAGCTTTCAAGGGGGCCGATCGGGCGAGCAGTTCTTC. This gives the protein CASSFQGGRSGEQFF.

The chain joins TRBV27 to TRBJ1-5, with a weak D call TRBD1 (5 bases). Germline V gene sequence: CDR1 MNHEY, CDR2 SMNVEV (reference sequence). The CDR3 sequence is 15 residues long. Trimming took off 3 bases at V and 3 bases at J, with 12 bases between the two ends. The CDR3 is CASSFLDSLNQPQHF. DNA of the CDR3: TGTGCCAGCAGTTTCCTAGACAGCCTCAATCAGCCCCAGCATTTT.

The chain has TRBV24-1 and TRBJ2-3, with D tentatively TRBD1 (6 bases). Per the germline V gene, CDR1 is KGHDR and CDR2 is SFDVKD. V was shortened by 5 bases and J by 0 bases, with 14 bases between the two germline ends. This CDR3 region has 16 residues. CDR3 DNA: TGTGCCACCAGTGCTTCACGGACAGCTAGCACAGATACGCAGTATTTT. Protein sequence: CATSASRTASTDTQYF.

The rearrangement links TRBV11-3 to TRBJ2-3, with 7 bases that match TRBD2. Germline CDR1 reads SGHNT; CDR2 reads YENEEA. The junction had 4 bases not matched to a gene; V was cut back by 2 bases and J by 2 bases. This CDR3 spans 15 amino acids. For the CDR3, the DNA is TGTGCCAGCAGCTTATTGGGACTAATCACAGATACGCAGTATTTT. Translating it yields CASSLLGLITDTQYF.

The chain is built from TRBV6-5 and TRBJ2-7, with D tentatively TRBD1 (6 bases). The V gene's germline CDR1 is MNHEY and CDR2 SVGAGI. With 0 bases removed from V and 3 bases from J, the gap between germline ends came to 9 bases. The length of the CDR3 is 14 residues. In nucleotides, the CDR3 is TGTGCCAGCAGTTACTCGGACAGAGACTACGAGCAGTACTTC. The encoded protein is CASSYSDRDYEQYF.

About this clone: Other DNA sequences in this sample translate to the same CDR3. This chain connects TRBV19 to TRBJ1-3; 8 bases agree with TRBD1. This CDR3 has 15 amino acids. After removal of 5 bases from V and 2 bases from J, the junction contained 5 bases not matched to a gene. Germline V gene sequence: CDR1 LNHDA, CDR2 SQIVND (reference sequence). The CDR3 nucleotides read TGTGCCAGTAGTCCCCCGGACAGGGCTGGAAACACCATATATTTT. Residues: CASSPPDRAGNTIYF.